One and the same sample provided the 20 T cell receptor beta chains below, sequenced in a study of shared clonotypes between healthy human individuals. This table comes from immunoSEQ multiplex PCR, and its TCRdb copy is limited to in-frame clones, with some not included. The sample lists about 680,000 clones, less than 85% occurring once. The specimen sequenced was memory CD4+ T cells sorted from blood. Subset noted: CD45RA-negative fraction. The receptors were sampled from a woman aged 25 to 39 in good health.

This clone was recorded once. The chain uses TRBV4-1 and TRBJ1-1; TRBD1 agrees at 7 bases. The germline gives CDR1 MGHRA, CDR2 YSYEKL. Germline trimming cut 4 bases from V and 0 bases from J; bases unmatched to any gene: 17. The CDR3 consists of 19 residues. Written as DNA, the CDR3 is TGCGCCAGCAGCCGAGGGCCGTGGGGACAGCTCACAATGAACACTGAAGCTTTCTTT. As protein: CASSRGPWGQLTMNTEAFF.

This chain connects TRBV5-1 to TRBJ1-5; 9 bases are shared with TRBD1. Germline CDR1 is SGHRS and CDR2 is YFSETQ. J was trimmed by 4 bases and V by 0 bases; bases with no gene match: 2. The CDR3 is 15 residues long. CDR3 loop: CASSLGQGENQPQHF. For the CDR3, the DNA is TGCGCCAGCAGCTTGGGACAGGGGGAAAATCAGCCCCAGCATTTT. The full variable domain, completed using reference TRBV5-1 and TRBJ1-5, is KAGVTQTPRYLIKTRGQQVTLSCSPISGHRSVSWYQQTPGQGLQFLFEYFSETQRNKGNFPGRFSGRQFSNSRSEMNVSTLELGDSALYLCASSLGQGENQPQHFGDGTRLSIL.

The sample holds a few counts of this clone. This chain connects TRBV15 to TRBJ1-3, with a possible D match to TRBD1 (5 bases). This CDR3 contains 15 residues. Germline V gene data show CDR1 as LNHNV and CDR2 as YYDKDF (reference sequence). V lost 6 bases to trimming and J lost 0 bases, with 12 bases between them. CDR3 sequence (DNA): TGTGCCACCAGACAGGCTCCCTACTCTGGAAACACCATATATTTT. This codes for CATRQAPYSGNTIYF.

Of note for this clone: Possible read error: a much larger clone is one base away. This chain joins TRBV5-4 and TRBJ2-7; TRBD2 matches 13 bases. V trimming: 4 bases; J trimming: 3 bases; junction bases outside the gene matches: 4. Germline CDR1 reads SGHNT; CDR2 reads YYREEE (reference sequence). The CDR3 consists of 15 residues. CDR3 sequence reads: CASSAGTSGNYEQYF. Here the CDR3 DNA reads TGTGCCAGCAGCGCCGGGACTAGCGGGAACTACGAGCAGTACTTC.

The gene calls are TRBV10-2 and TRBJ2-7; possible D gene TRBD1, 5 bases. The length of the CDR3 is 13 residues. CDR1 and CDR2 (germline): WSHSY, SAAADI. The germline V and J ends were trimmed by 8 bases and 3 bases, with 14 bases remaining between them. CDR3 nucleotide sequence: TGCGCCAGCTCCTGGGGCTGGTACTACGAGCAGTACTTC. Encoded protein: CASSWGWYYEQYF.

This chain uses TRBV10-2 with TRBJ1-2; perhaps TRBD1 as D (5 bases). This CDR3 is 12 amino acids long. Trimming left V 8 bases short and J 6 bases short, with 13 bases between. Looked up from germline, CDR1 is WSHSY and CDR2 is SAAADI. CDR3 residues: CASSGGDDGYTF. CDR3 DNA sequence: TGCGCCAGCTCCGGAGGGGATGATGGCTACACCTTC.

CDR3 sequence reads: CASSDQASRGNEQFF. The CDR3 region has the DNA TGTGCCAGTAGTGACCAGGCCTCGCGGGGTAATGAGCAGTTCTTC. The gene calls are TRBV19 and TRBJ2-1; D might be TRBD2 (6 bases). Germline V lookup: CDR1 LNHDA, CDR2 SQIVND (reference sequence). V was trimmed by 5 bases and J by 7 bases, leaving 18 bases between them. The CDR3 is 15 amino acids.

The chain couples TRBV4-1 to TRBJ2-4, with 11 bases identical to TRBD2. Per the germline V gene, CDR1 is MGHRA and CDR2 is YSYEKL. With V trimmed by 0 bases and J by 0 bases, 7 bases remained unmatched. The CDR3 is 19 amino acids. Here the CDR3 reads CASSQEVAGGHGAKNIQYF. CDR3 in DNA: TGCGCCAGCAGCCAAGAAGTAGCGGGAGGGCATGGAGCCAAAAACATTCAGTACTTC.

This clone came up once. The rearrangement links TRBV28 to TRBJ2-5; no clear D. Per germline, CDR1 MDHEN and CDR2 SYDVKM. This CDR3 region has 12 residues. Trimming left V 6 bases short and J 5 bases short, with 10 bases between. The DNA for the CDR3 is TGTGCCAGCAGGGGATCATTGGAGACCCAGTACTTC. Translated, it gives CASRGSLETQYF.

This rearrangement joins TRBV2 to TRBJ1-5, with D unclear. Looked up from germline, CDR1 is SNHLY and CDR2 is FYNNEI. The germline V and J ends were trimmed by 4 bases and 2 bases, with 12 bases remaining between them. This CDR3 is 15 amino acids long. The chain's CDR3 is CASSVGNGGNQPQHF. As DNA, the CDR3 is TGTGCCAGCAGTGTAGGCAACGGGGGCAATCAGCCCCAGCATTTT.

V usage is TRBV27 and J usage is TRBJ1-4; D is uncertain. CDR1 and CDR2 (germline): MNHEY, SMNVEV (reference sequence). Between the trimmed V and J ends, which lost 5 bases and 3 bases, there was a span of 13 bases. The CDR3 runs to 15 residues. This CDR3 is CASSLGPQANEKLFF. CDR3 coding DNA: TGTGCCAGCAGTCTCGGACCCCAAGCTAATGAAAAACTGTTTTTT.

This chain uses TRBV5-3 with TRBJ2-1; the match to TRBD2 covers 9 bases. TRBV5-3 is assigned to the ORF class and has an uncertain function. V lost 1 base to trimming and J lost 7 bases; unmatched junction nucleotides: 12. The CDR3 consists of 17 residues. The CDR3 DNA reads TGTGCCAGAAGCTTGAATCAGCGGGAGGTTGCGGGGAATGAGCAGTTCTTC. Amino acid sequence: CARSLNQREVAGNEQFF.

The chain carries TRBV4-1 and TRBJ2-5; weak D call: TRBD2 (9 bases). Looked up from germline, CDR1 is MGHRA and CDR2 is YSYEKL. This CDR3 is built from 16 residues. Between the trimmed V and J ends, which lost 5 bases and 4 bases, there was a span of 20 bases. CDR3 sequence: CASSFGQGLAGETQYF. The CDR3 nucleotides are TGCGCCAGCAGCTTCGGACAGGGACTAGCCGGAGAGACCCAGTACTTC.

The genes are TRBV28 and TRBJ1-1, with a weak D call TRBD1 (5 bases). The CDR3 is 15 amino acids. V gave up 5 bases and J gave up 0 bases, with 13 bases separating them. The germline gives CDR1 MDHEN, CDR2 SYDVKM. The CDR3 DNA sequence: TGTGCCAGCAGTACTCCGGGGGGGGTGAACACTGAAGCTTTCTTT. This gives the protein CASSTPGGVNTEAFF. The variable domain in full, with the rest retrieved from reference TRBV28 and TRBJ1-1, is DVKVTQSSRYLVKRTGEKVFLECVQDMDHENMFWYRQDPGLGLRLIYFSYDVKMKEKGDIPEGYSVSREKKERFSLILESASTNQTSMYLCASSTPGGVNTEAFFGQGTRLTVV.

With respect to this clone: Other nucleotide sequences in the sample specify the same CDR3. The chain joins TRBV18 to TRBJ1-1; D ambiguous. CDR3 length equals 13 residues. Trimming pared 3 bases from V and 1 base from J, leaving 6 bases between. Germline-derived CDR1 and CDR2 are KGHSH and LQKENI. CDR3 loop: CASSPPANTEAFF. In DNA form, the CDR3 reads TGTGCCAGCTCACCCCCAGCGAACACTGAAGCTTTCTTT.

The V gene is TRBV28, the J gene TRBJ1-1; D is ambiguous. CDR3 size: 15 residues. V was trimmed by 2 bases and J by 1 base, leaving 11 bases between them. In germline, CDR1 is MDHEN, CDR2 SYDVKM. CDR3 region: CASSLIGFGNTEAFF. In nucleotides, the CDR3 is TGTGCCAGCAGTTTAATAGGGTTCGGGAACACTGAAGCTTTCTTT.

The chain joins TRBV18 to TRBJ2-3; D may be TRBD2 (5 bases). Trimming pared 3 bases from V and 5 bases from J, leaving 15 bases between. CDR3 length equals 15 residues. Germline lookup yields CDR1 KGHSH and CDR2 LQKENI. Here the CDR3 reads CASSPQRTGVDTQYF. The DNA of the CDR3 is TGTGCCAGCTCACCCCAAAGAACCGGGGTAGATACGCAGTATTTT.

The rearrangement uses TRBV28 and TRBJ1-2; unclear D gene. Looked up from germline, CDR1 is MDHEN and CDR2 is SYDVKM. Trimming removed 10 bases from V and 2 bases from J, with 5 bases in between. This CDR3 comprises 10 residues. The CDR3 region is CATLNYGYTF. The CDR3 DNA reads as TGTGCCACCCTAAACTATGGCTACACCTTC.

This clone has just one count. V gene TRBV5-1 combines with J gene TRBJ2-7, with D perhaps TRBD2 (7 bases). Deletions cut 4 bases from V and 3 bases from J, with 14 bases between. Germline lookup yields CDR1 SGHRS and CDR2 YFSETQ. The CDR3 length is 14 residues. In DNA, the CDR3 is TGCGCCAGCAGCGATCAGGGAGGGGGCTACGAGCAGTACTTC. Translation: CASSDQGGGYEQYF.

The rearrangement uses TRBV10-1 and TRBJ2-3; 7 bases agree with TRBD2. There are 13 residues in the CDR3. Germline V gene lookup returns CDR1 WNHNN and CDR2 SYGVQD (reference sequence). The V segment lost 4 bases and the J segment 7 bases; nucleotides outside the gene matches: 5. CDR3 nucleotides: TGCGCCAGCAGTGTCCCTAGCGGTTATACGCAGTATTTT. Its protein product is CASSVPSGYTQYF.